This is a list of T cell receptor beta chains from one sample in a study of blood T cell repertoires in COVID-19. TCRdb's table, derived via immunoSEQ multiplex PCR, lists solely in-frame clones and lacks some. The table has about 480,000 clones, around 87% seen once. The specimen sequenced was PBMCs or T cells enriched from blood (not recorded which). The receptors were sampled from a woman aged 40 to 55 who had recovered from COVID-19. Each CDR3 is given with its conserved first and last residue. Each record gives: D gene, V gene, clone size, CDR3 length, J gene, CDR3 protein, CDR3 DNA. The D gene is left open where the match is weak. Clone size appears in some rows only: once, few, many, or a class for an expanded clone.

TRBD1,TRBV29-1,once,11,TRBJ2-5,CSVGQGETQYF,TGCAGCGTTGGACAGGGGGAGACCCAGTACTTC
TRBD2,TRBV11-2,few,15,TRBJ2-1,CASSTIAGRRNEQFF,TGTGCCAGCTCCACGATAGCGGGGAGGAGAAATGAGCAGTTCTTC
-,TRBV30,-,12,TRBJ2-7,CAWSADSYEQYF,TGTGCCTGGAGTGCAGACAGCTACGAGCAGTACTTC
TRBD2,TRBV19,-,15,TRBJ2-1,CASSLTSGTYNEQFF,TGTGCCAGTAGTTTGACTAGCGGGACCTACAATGAGCAGTTCTTC
TRBD1,TRBV6-5,once,14,TRBJ1-2,CATEEGQGASGYTF,TGTGCCACCGAAGAGGGGCAGGGGGCAAGTGGCTACACCTTC
TRBD2,TRBV11-3,-,15,TRBJ2-2,CASSSRTSRTGELFF,TGTGCCAGCAGCTCGAGGACTAGTCGCACCGGGGAGCTGTTTTTT
TRBD1,TRBV28,-,14,TRBJ1-2,CASSPQGAQPGYTF,TGTGCCAGCAGTCCACAGGGGGCCCAGCCTGGCTACACCTTC
TRBD1,TRBV10-3,-,14,TRBJ2-5,CAISTGTGQETQYF,TGTGCCATCAGCACAGGGACAGGCCAAGAGACCCAGTACTTC
-,TRBV12-3/TRBV12-4,-,13,TRBJ1-1,CASSLMRNTEAFF,TGTGCCAGCAGTTTGATGAGGAACACTGAAGCTTTCTTT
-,TRBV19,-,13,TRBJ1-4,CASSRRRDEKLFF,TGTGCCAGTAGTCGGAGGCGCGATGAAAAACTGTTTTTT
-,TRBV10-1,-,13,TRBJ1-1,CASSEKQGTEAFF,TGCGCCAGCAGTGAGAAACAGGGTACTGAAGCTTTCTTT
-,TRBV24-1,-,14,TRBJ1-2,CATSDADGPYGYTF,TGTGCCACCAGTGATGCCGATGGGCCCTATGGCTACACCTTC
TRBD2,TRBV19,-,17,TRBJ2-3,CASSPRLAGLVTDTQYF,TGTGCCAGTAGTCCCCGACTAGCGGGATTGGTAACAGATACGCAGTATTTT
TRBD1,TRBV15,-,15,TRBJ1-2,CATSRPTTGPSGYTF,TGTGCCACCAGCAGACCGACGACAGGGCCCAGTGGCTACACCTTC
-,TRBV6-5,-,14,TRBJ2-7,CASKGEPNLYEQYF,TGTGCCAGCAAAGGGGAACCTAACCTTTACGAGCAGTACTTC
-,TRBV6-2/TRBV6-3,-,16,TRBJ1-3,CASSSDAPGSGNTIYF,TGTGCCAGCAGTTCCGATGCCCCAGGCTCTGGAAACACCATATATTTT
-,TRBV20-1,-,16,TRBJ2-3,CSASVQSEAQSDTQYF,TGCAGTGCTAGTGTTCAATCCGAGGCCCAGTCAGATACGCAGTATTTT
-,TRBV4-1,-,14,TRBJ2-7,CASSQDQGFGEQYF,TGCGCCAGCAGCCAAGATCAGGGGTTTGGCGAGCAGTACTTC
TRBD1,TRBV15,-,15,TRBJ1-1,CATSNRDRGHTEAFF,TGTGCCACCAGCAACAGGGACAGGGGCCACACTGAAGCTTTCTTT
TRBD2,TRBV5-1,-,16,TRBJ2-4,CASSLAGQRGGNIQYF,TGCGCCAGCAGCTTGGCCGGTCAGCGGGGAGGAAACATTCAGTACTTC
TRBD1,TRBV7-2,once,16,TRBJ2-7,CASSFRSGTGRYEQYF,TGTGCCAGCAGCTTTCGCTCCGGGACAGGGAGATACGAGCAGTACTTC
TRBD2,TRBV9,-,19,TRBJ2-2,CASSVSRLTSGRVAGELFF,TGTGCCAGCAGCGTAAGCCGCTTAACTAGCGGGAGGGTGGCCGGGGAGCTGTTTTTT
-,TRBV7-9,-,14,TRBJ2-5,CASSFGLGEETQYF,TGTGCCAGCAGCTTTGGGCTCGGGGAAGAGACCCAGTACTTC
-,TRBV19,-,15,TRBJ1-2,CASTTSRGGFYGYTF,TGTGCCAGTACAACCTCCCGGGGGGGCTTCTATGGCTACACCTTC
-,TRBV5-1,once,14,TRBJ1-1,CASSLTVGSSEAFF,TGCGCCAGCAGCTTGACCGTGGGGAGCAGTGAAGCTTTCTTT
-,TRBV19,-,12,TRBJ1-2,CASMGGLGGYTF,TGTGCCAGTATGGGGGGACTTGGTGGCTACACCTTC
-,TRBV3-1/TRBV3-2,once,14,TRBJ2-7,CASSQAGQTYEQYF,TGTGCCAGCAGCCAAGCGGGACAAACCTACGAGCAGTACTTC
TRBD1,TRBV10-2,-,14,TRBJ1-2,CASSESDRGHGYTF,TGCGCCAGCAGTGAGTCTGACAGGGGGCATGGCTACACCTTC
-,TRBV19,once,13,TRBJ1-1,CASSVRGSAEAFF,TGTGCCAGTAGTGTCAGGGGAAGTGCTGAAGCTTTCTTT
TRBD1,TRBV4-3,-,20,TRBJ1-3,CASSQHLPEWTGGIGNTIYF,TGCGCCAGCAGCCAACATTTACCCGAATGGACAGGGGGAATTGGAAACACCATATATTTT
TRBD2,TRBV11-2,-,16,TRBJ2-3,CASSLDSSGMSLTQYF,TGTGCCAGCAGCTTAGATTCTAGCGGAATGTCTCTTACGCAGTATTTT
-,TRBV6-5,-,13,TRBJ1-2,CASSYSERGGYTF,TGTGCCAGCAGTTACTCAGAGCGGGGTGGCTACACCTTC
-,TRBV7-8,-,15,TRBJ1-2,CASSLKAGRTFGYTF,TGTGCCAGCAGCTTAAAGGCGGGCAGGACCTTTGGCTACACCTTC
-,TRBV24-1,-,17,TRBJ2-1,CATSDFSGVSSYNEQFF,TGTGCCACCAGTGATTTTTCCGGGGTGAGCTCCTACAATGAGCAGTTCTTC
TRBD2,TRBV24-1,-,16,TRBJ2-1,CATSDPGLAGPNEQFF,TGTGCCACCAGTGATCCCGGACTAGCGGGCCCCAATGAGCAGTTCTTC
-,TRBV5-4,-,17,TRBJ2-3,CASSSTKGSEGTDTQYF,TGTGCCAGCAGCTCAACCAAGGGGTCCGAAGGCACAGATACGCAGTATTTT
TRBD2,TRBV6-2/TRBV6-3,-,16,TRBJ2-1,CASSYSRLADYNEQFF,TGTGCCAGCAGTTACAGCCGACTAGCGGATTACAATGAGCAGTTCTTC
-,TRBV4-2,-,15,TRBJ1-1,CASSQARVETPEAFF,TGTGCCAGCAGCCAGGCGAGGGTAGAGACCCCTGAAGCTTTCTTT
-,TRBV5-1,-,13,TRBJ2-5,CASSLGGPETQYF,TGCGCCAGCAGCTTGGGTGGGCCAGAGACCCAGTACTTC
-,TRBV5-8,few,15,TRBJ1-5,CASSSPSGYNQPQHF,TGTGCCAGCAGCTCGCCCTCGGGGTACAATCAGCCCCAGCATTTT
TRBD2,TRBV6-6,-,14,TRBJ2-3,CATSRDYGTDTQYF,TGTGCCACATCCCGGGACTATGGCACAGATACGCAGTATTTT
-,TRBV4-3,-,17,TRBJ1-4,CASSQSYLRGDNEKLFF,TGCGCCAGCAGCCAAAGTTATTTACGAGGAGATAATGAAAAACTGTTTTTT